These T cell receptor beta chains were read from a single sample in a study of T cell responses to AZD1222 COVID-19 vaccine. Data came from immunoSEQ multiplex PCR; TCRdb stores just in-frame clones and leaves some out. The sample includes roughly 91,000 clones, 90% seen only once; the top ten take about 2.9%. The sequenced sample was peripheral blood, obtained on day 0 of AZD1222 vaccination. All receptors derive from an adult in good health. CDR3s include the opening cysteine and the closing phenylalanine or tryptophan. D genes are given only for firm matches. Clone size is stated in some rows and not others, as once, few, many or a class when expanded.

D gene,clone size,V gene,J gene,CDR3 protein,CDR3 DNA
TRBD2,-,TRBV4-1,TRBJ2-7,CASSEVQAGGYEQYF,TGCGCCAGCAGCGAAGTCCAAGCGGGAGGATACGAGCAGTACTTC
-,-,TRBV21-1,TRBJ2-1,CASSKVGRRPSNEQFF,TGTGCCAGCAGCAAAGTAGGGAGACGCCCTTCGAATGAGCAGTTCTTC
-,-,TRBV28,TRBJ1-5,CASIGTPGYSNQPQHF,TGTGCCAGCATTGGAACACCAGGATATAGCAATCAGCCCCAGCATTTT
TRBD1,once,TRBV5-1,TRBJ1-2,CASSFRTGAFGYTF,TGCGCCAGCAGCTTTAGGACAGGCGCGTTCGGCTACACCTTC
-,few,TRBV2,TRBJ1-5,CASRAGRTNQPQHF,TGTGCCAGCAGGGCTGGAAGGACTAATCAGCCCCAGCATTTT
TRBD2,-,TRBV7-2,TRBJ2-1,CASSPVSGGNEQFF,TGTGCCAGCAGCCCAGTGTCGGGAGGCAATGAGCAGTTCTTC
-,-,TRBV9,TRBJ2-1,CASSVASGPYNEQFF,TGTGCCAGCAGCGTAGCAAGCGGGCCCTACAATGAGCAGTTCTTC
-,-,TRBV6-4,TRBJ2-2,CASSPSTSSGELFF,TGTGCCAGCAGTCCCTCAACTAGCTCCGGGGAGCTGTTTTTT
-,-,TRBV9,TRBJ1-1,CASSWGAYTEAFF,TGTGCCAGCAGCTGGGGAGCGTACACTGAAGCTTTCTTT
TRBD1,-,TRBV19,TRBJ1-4,CASSIASPGQGATNEKLFF,TGTGCCAGTAGTATAGCCTCACCGGGACAGGGGGCGACTAATGAAAAACTGTTTTTT
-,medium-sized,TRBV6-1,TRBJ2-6,CASSEFGVDSGANVLTF,TGTGCCAGCAGTGAATTCGGCGTCGACTCTGGGGCCAACGTCCTGACTTTC
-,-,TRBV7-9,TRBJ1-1,CASSLYQAAINTEAFF,TGTGCCAGCAGCTTATATCAGGCCGCCATCAACACTGAAGCTTTCTTT
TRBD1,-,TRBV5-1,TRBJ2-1,CASSPSEQGGNEQFF,TGCGCCAGCAGCCCATCGGAACAGGGGGGCAATGAGCAGTTCTTC
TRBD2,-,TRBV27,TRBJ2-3,CASSGFGLAGRADTQYF,TGTGCCAGCAGTGGGTTTGGGCTAGCGGGGCGTGCAGATACGCAGTATTTT
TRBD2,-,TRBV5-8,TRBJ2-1,CASSPRTSGHNEQFF,TGTGCCAGCAGCCCCCGGACTAGCGGACACAATGAGCAGTTCTTC
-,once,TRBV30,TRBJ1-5,CAWSSRSRFSNQPQHF,TGTGCCTGGAGTTCCCGATCGAGATTCAGCAATCAGCCCCAGCATTTT
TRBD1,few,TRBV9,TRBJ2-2,CASSANSGTANTGELFF,TGTGCCAGCAGCGCAAACTCCGGGACAGCGAACACCGGGGAGCTGTTTTTT
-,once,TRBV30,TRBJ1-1,CAWSARMNTEAFF,TGTGCCTGGAGTGCCCGGATGAACACTGAAGCTTTCTTT
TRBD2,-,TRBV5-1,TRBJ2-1,CASSTRLAGGNEQFF,TGCGCCAGCAGCACCAGACTAGCGGGGGGCAATGAGCAGTTCTTC
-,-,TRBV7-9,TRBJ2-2,CANDPNTGELFF,TGTGCCAACGACCCGAACACCGGGGAGCTGTTTTTT
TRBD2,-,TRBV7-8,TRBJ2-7,CASSVGASGRYEQYF,TGTGCCAGCAGCGTGGGGGCTAGCGGGAGATACGAGCAGTACTTC
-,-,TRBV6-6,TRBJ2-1,CASRHPGPRYNEQFF,TGTGCCAGCAGACACCCCGGACCACGTTACAATGAGCAGTTCTTC
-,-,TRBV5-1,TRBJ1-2,CASRDSYGYTF,TGCGCCAGCAGGGACAGCTATGGCTACACCTTC
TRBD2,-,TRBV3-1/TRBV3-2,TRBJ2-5,CASSSPRTRQETQYF,TGTGCCAGCAGCTCGCCCCGGACTAGACAAGAGACCCAGTACTTC
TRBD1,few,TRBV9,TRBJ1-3,CASSHGEVGSGTGGLVGNTIYF,TGTGCCAGCAGCCACGGAGAGGTCGGTTCTGGGACAGGGGGTTTGGTTGGAAACACCATATATTTT
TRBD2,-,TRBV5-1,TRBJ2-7,CASSLAAAGGIAYEQYF,TGCGCCAGCAGCTTGGCCGCAGCGGGAGGAATAGCGTACGAGCAGTACTTC
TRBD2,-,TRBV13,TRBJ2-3,CASSGALAGVTDTQYF,TGTGCCAGCAGCGGAGCTTTAGCGGGAGTCACCGATACGCAGTATTTT
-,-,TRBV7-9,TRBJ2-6,CASSLAGIIAGANVLTF,TGTGCCAGCAGCTTAGCGGGTATTATTGCTGGGGCCAACGTCCTGACTTTC
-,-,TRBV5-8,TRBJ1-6,CASSLGSPLHF,TGTGCCAGCAGCTTAGGTTCACCCCTCCACTTT
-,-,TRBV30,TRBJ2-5,CAWSPPGRADQETQYF,TGTGCCTGGAGTCCACCGGGACGTGCCGACCAAGAGACCCAGTACTTC
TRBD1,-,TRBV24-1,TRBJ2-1,CATSDSQGGSGYGTYNEQFF,TGTGCCACCAGTGATTCACAGGGGGGAAGCGGGTACGGGACCTACAATGAGCAGTTCTTC
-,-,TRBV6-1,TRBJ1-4,CASSEGSGGAREKLFF,TGTGCCAGCAGTGAGGGGAGCGGAGGGGCAAGGGAAAAACTGTTTTTT
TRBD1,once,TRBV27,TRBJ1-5,CASSPKTGGVNNQPQHF,TGTGCCAGCAGTCCAAAGACAGGGGGTGTCAACAATCAGCCCCAGCATTTT
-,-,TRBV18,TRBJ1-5,CASSPDRAVGQPQHF,TGTGCCAGCTCACCGGACCGGGCCGTAGGACAGCCCCAGCATTTT
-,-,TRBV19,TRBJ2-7,CASSPGVGYEQYF,TGTGCCAGTAGCCCCGGGGTTGGGTACGAGCAGTACTTC
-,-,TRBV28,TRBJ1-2,CASSPERNYGYTF,TGTGCCAGCAGTCCTGAGCGGAACTATGGCTACACCTTC
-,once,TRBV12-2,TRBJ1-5,CASRSTNTTVDNQPQHF,TGTGCAAGTCGCTCCACTAATACCACTGTTGACAATCAGCCCCAGCATTTT
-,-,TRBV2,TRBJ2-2,CASSPDHTGELFF,TGTGCCAGCAGTCCTGACCACACCGGGGAGCTGTTTTTT
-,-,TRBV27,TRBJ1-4,CASSLLGVNEKLFF,TGTGCCAGCAGTTTACTGGGGGTCAACGAAAAACTGTTTTTT
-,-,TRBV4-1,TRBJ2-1,CASSQVPGAGNEQFF,TGCGCCAGCAGCCAAGTACCGGGGGCGGGGAATGAGCAGTTCTTC
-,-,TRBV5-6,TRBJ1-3,CASSPRRASGNTIYF,TGTGCCAGCAGCCCGCGTCGGGCCTCTGGAAACACCATATATTTT